This T cell receptor beta chain appears in the sequencing data of a study of beta chain features in type 1 diabetes. Study details: Patients looked much like healthy donors when it came to age, gender and cell yields.

Expressed TCRB transcripts were sequenced, since all the RNA that had been isolated was reverse transcribed. Assay: immunoSEQ multiplex PCR; the TCRdb copy retains only in-frame clones and omits some. The sample holds fewer than 350,000 clones, roughly 21% seen once. Study-wide points: When VDJ junctions were examined, type 1 diabetes patients showed fewer insertions and more deletions. Within each of all four CD4+ subsets, Type 1 diabetes patients had TCRB CDR3s that were moderately but significantly shorter.

V was shortened by 0 bases and J by 9 bases, with 19 bases between the two germline ends. The CDR3 is 16 amino acids. The germline gives CDR1 SGHRS, CDR2 YFSETQ. By way of CD45RO/CCR7/CD25/CD127/CD95/CD27, the CD4+ regulatory, stem cell-like memory, central memory and naive cells were sorted. This clone was observed a few times. What it binds is unknown. Input material: naive CD4+ T cells from blood. The origin of this receptor is a woman in her late teens or twenties in good health. V gene TRBV5-1 combines with J gene TRBJ2-4; maybe TRBD2 (6 bases). The CDR3 DNA is TGCGCCAGCAGCTTGGTCTCGGCTAGCGTTGGTGGCATTCAGTACTTC. This gives the protein CASSLVSASVGGIQYF.